One TCR beta chain is described in this entry. Its antigen is undetermined. This entry belongs to a study of PD-1 blockade in classical Hodgkin lymphoma. Study-wide context: Nivolumab was given intravenously to patients at 3 mg/kg every 2 weeks.

Regarding the study as a whole: Lower baseline TCR diversity marked trial partial responders and progressors. CD4+ TCR diversity rose significantly by C4D1, and CD8+ TCR diversity did not.

Relapse after autologous stem cell transplantation occurred in every patient, and brentuximab vedotin exposure varied. Best response was recorded as complete response, partial response or progressive disease. The repertoire was sequenced with immunoSEQ multiplex PCR; TCRdb's copy has only in-frame clones and lacks some. The sample has just under 30,000 clones, more than 65% seen once. The sequencing used peripheral blood mononuclear cells (PBMCs), collected before the second cycle of nivolumab. The TCR was taken from a human donor with classical Hodgkin lymphoma.

CDR3 DNA: TGCGCCAGCAGCCAGGCCACAGGGATGAACACTGAAGCTTTCTTT. This sequence encodes CASSQATGMNTEAFF. J is TRBJ1-1 and V is TRBV4-1, with D perhaps TRBD1 (6 bases). The V and J ends lost 3 bases and 0 bases respectively, with 11 bases between them. This CDR3 is built from 15 residues. CDR1 and CDR2 (germline): MGHRA, YSYEKL.